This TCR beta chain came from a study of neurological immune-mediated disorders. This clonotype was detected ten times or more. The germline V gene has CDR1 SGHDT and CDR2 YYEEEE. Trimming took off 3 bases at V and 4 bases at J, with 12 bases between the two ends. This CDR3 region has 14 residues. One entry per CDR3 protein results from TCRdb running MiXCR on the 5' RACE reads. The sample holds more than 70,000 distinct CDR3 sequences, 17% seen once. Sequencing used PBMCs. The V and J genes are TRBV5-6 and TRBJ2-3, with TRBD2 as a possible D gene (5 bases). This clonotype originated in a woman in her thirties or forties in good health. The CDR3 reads CASSWAYGADTQYF. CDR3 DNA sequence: TGTGCCAGCAGCTGGGCATACGGGGCAGATACGCAGTATTTT.